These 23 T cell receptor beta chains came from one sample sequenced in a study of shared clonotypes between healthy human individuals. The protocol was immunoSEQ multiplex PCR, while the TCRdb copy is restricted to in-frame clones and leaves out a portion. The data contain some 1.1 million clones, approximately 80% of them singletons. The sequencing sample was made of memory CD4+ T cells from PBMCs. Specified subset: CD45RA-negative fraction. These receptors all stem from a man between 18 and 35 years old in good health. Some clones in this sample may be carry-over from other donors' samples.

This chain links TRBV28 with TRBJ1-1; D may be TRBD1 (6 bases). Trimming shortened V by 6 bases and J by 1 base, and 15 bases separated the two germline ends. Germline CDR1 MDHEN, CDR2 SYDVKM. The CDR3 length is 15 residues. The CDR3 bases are TGTGCCAGCAGCACCCCGGGACAAAAGAACACTGAAGCTTTCTTT. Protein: CASSTPGQKNTEAFF.

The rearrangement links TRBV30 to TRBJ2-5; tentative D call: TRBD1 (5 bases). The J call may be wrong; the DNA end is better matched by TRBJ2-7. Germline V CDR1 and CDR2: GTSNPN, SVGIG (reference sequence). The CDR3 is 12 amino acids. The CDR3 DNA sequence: TGTGCCTGGAGTAAAGGGGCCTACGAGCAGTACTTC. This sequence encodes CAWSKGAYEQYF.

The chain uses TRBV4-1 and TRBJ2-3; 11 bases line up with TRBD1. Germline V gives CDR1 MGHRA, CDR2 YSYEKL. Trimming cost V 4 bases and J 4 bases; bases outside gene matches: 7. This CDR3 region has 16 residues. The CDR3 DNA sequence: TGCGCCAGCAGCCTCGACCGGGGACAGGGGGCAGATACGCAGTATTTT. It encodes CASSLDRGQGADTQYF.

The CDR3 DNA reads TGTGCCAGCAGCTCCCTCGGTGAGGGGGCGGGTGAGCAGTACTTC. It encodes CASSSLGEGAGEQYF. This sequence joins TRBV11-2 and TRBJ2-5, with 7 bases lining up with TRBD1. This CDR3 has 15 residues. J lost 11 bases, V lost 4 bases, and 16 bases had no gene match. CDR1 and CDR2 (germline): SGHAT, FQNNGV.

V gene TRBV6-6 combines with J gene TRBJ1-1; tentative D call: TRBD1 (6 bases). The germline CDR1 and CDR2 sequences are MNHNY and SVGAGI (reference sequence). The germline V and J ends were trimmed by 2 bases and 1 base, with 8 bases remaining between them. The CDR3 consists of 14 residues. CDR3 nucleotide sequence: TGTGCCAGCAGTTACCAGGGGAAGAACACTGAAGCTTTCTTT. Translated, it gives CASSYQGKNTEAFF.

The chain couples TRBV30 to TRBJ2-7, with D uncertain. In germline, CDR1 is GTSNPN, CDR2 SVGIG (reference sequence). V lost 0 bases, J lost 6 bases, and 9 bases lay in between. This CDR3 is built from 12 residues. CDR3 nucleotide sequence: TGTGCCTGGAGTGTATCCGGGCGCGAGCAGTACTTC. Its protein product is CAWSVSGREQYF.

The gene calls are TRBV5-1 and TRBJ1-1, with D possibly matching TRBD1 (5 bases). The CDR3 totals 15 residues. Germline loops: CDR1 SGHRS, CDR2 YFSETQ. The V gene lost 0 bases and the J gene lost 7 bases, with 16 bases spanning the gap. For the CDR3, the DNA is TGCGCCAGCAGCTTGGCCTCGGGGGTCTCGTTTGAAGCTTTCTTT. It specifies CASSLASGVSFEAFF.

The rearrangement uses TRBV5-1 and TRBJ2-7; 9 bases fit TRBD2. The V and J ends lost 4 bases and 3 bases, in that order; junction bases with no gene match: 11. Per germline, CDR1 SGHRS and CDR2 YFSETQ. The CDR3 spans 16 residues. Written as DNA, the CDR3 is TGCGCCAGCAGCCCACTTGACCGGACTAGCGACTACGAGCAGTACTTC. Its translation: CASSPLDRTSDYEQYF.

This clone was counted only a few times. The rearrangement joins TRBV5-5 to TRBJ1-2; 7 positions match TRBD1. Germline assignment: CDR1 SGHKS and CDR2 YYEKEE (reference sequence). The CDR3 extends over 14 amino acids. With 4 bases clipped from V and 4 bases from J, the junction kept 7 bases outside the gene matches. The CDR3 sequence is CASSDGQAGYGYTF. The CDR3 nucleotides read TGTGCCAGCAGCGACGGACAGGCTGGCTATGGCTACACCTTC.

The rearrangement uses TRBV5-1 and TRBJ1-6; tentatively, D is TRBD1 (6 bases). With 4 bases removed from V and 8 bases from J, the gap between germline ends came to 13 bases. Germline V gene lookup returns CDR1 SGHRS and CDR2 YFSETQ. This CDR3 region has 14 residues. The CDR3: CASSAGAADSPLHF. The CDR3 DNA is TGCGCCAGCAGCGCAGGGGCGGCGGATTCACCCCTCCACTTT. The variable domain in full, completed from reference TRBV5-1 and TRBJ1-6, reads KAGVTQTPRYLIKTRGQQVTLSCSPISGHRSVSWYQQTPGQGLQFLFEYFSETQRNKGNFPGRFSGRQFSNSRSEMNVSTLELGDSALYLCASSAGAADSPLHFGNGTRLTVT.

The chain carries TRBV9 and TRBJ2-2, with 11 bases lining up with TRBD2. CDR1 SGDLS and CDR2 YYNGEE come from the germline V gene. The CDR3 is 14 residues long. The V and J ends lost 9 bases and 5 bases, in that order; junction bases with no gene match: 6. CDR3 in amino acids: CATTGLAETGELFF. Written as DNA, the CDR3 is TGTGCCACCACGGGACTAGCGGAAACCGGGGAGCTGTTTTTT.

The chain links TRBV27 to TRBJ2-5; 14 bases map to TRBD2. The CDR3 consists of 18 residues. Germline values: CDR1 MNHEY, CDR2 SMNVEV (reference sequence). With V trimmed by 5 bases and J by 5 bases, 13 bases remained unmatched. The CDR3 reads CASSPPNGLAGGWETQYF. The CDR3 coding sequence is TGTGCCAGCAGTCCACCGAATGGACTAGCGGGAGGTTGGGAGACCCAGTACTTC.

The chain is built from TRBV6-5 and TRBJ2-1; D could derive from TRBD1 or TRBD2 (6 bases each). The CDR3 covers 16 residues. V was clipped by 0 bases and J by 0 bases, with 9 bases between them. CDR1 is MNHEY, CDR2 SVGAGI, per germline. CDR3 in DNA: TGTGCCAGCAGTTACTCGGGGGGCAGCTCCTACAATGAGCAGTTCTTC. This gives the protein CASSYSGGSSYNEQFF.

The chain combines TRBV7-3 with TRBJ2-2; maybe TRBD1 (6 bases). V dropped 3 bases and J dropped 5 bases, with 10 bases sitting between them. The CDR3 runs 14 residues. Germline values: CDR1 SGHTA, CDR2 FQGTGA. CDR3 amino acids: CASSFVQGTGELFF. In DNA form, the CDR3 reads TGTGCCAGCAGCTTCGTCCAGGGGACCGGGGAGCTGTTTTTT.

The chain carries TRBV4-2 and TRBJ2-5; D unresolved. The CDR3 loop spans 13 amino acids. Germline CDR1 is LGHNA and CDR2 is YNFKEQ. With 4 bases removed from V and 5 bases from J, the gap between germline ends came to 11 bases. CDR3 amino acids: CASSLDLRETQYF. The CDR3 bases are TGTGCCAGCAGCCTCGACCTTAGGGAGACCCAGTACTTC.

CDR3 protein: CAISEFVAGSNSGANVLTF. In DNA form, the CDR3 reads TGTGCCATCAGTGAGTTTGTGGCAGGTTCGAACTCTGGGGCCAACGTCCTGACTTTC. The V gene is TRBV10-3, the J gene TRBJ2-6; D is unresolved. Germline-derived CDR1 and CDR2 are ENHRY and SYGVKD. The CDR3 contains 19 residues. V lost 1 base and J 0 bases, leaving 16 bases between the germline ends.

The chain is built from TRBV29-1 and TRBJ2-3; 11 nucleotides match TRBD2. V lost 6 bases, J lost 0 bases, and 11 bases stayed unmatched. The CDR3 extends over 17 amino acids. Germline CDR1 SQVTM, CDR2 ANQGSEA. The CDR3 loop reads CSVTGGLAEGSTDTQYF. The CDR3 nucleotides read TGCAGCGTCACGGGGGGACTAGCGGAGGGAAGCACAGATACGCAGTATTTT.

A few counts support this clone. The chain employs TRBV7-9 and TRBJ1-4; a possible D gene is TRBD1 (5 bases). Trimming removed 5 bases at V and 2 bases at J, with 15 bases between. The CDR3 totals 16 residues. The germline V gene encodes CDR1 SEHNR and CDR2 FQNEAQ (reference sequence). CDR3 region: CASSPYGALTNEKLFF. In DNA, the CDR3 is TGTGCCAGCAGCCCCTACGGGGCTCTCACTAATGAAAAACTGTTTTTT.

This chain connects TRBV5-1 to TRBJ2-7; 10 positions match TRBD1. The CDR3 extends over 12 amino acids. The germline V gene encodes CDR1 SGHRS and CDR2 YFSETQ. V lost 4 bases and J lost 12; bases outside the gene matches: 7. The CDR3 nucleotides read TGCGCCAGCAGCGAACCGACAGGGGGCTTGTACTTC. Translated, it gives CASSEPTGGLYF. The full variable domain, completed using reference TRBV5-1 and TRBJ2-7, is KAGVTQTPRYLIKTRGQQVTLSCSPISGHRSVSWYQQTPGQGLQFLFEYFSETQRNKGNFPGRFSGRQFSNSRSEMNVSTLELGDSALYLCASSEPTGGLYFGPGTRLTVT.

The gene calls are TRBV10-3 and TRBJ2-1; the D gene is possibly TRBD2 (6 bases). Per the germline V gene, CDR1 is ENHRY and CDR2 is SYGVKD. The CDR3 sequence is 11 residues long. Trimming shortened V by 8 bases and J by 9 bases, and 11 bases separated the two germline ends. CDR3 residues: CAISFGSEQFF. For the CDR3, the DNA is TGTGCCATCTCTTTCGGGAGTGAGCAGTTCTTC.

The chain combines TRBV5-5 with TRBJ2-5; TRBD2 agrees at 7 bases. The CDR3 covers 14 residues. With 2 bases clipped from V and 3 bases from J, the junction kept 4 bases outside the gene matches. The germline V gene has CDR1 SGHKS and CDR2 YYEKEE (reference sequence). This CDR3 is CASSLLAQEETQYF. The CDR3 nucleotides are TGTGCCAGCAGCTTACTAGCGCAGGAAGAGACCCAGTACTTC.

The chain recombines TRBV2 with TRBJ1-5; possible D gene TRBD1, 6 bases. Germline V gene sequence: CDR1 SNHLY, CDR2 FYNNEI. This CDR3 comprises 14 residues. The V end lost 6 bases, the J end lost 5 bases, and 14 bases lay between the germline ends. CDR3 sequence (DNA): TGTGCCAGCAGCCCCAGGGGCGCGGATCAGCCCCAGCATTTT. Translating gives CASSPRGADQPQHF.

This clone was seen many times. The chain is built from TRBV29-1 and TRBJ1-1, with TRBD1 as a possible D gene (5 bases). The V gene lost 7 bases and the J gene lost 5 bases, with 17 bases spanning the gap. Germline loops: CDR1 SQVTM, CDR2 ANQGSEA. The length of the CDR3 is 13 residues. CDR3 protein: CSAPTGGGTEAFF. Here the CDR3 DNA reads TGCAGCGCCCCAACCGGGGGGGGTACTGAAGCTTTCTTT.